Listed below are T cell receptor beta chains from one sample, sequenced in a study of technical replicates of blood from several donors. Measured with immunoSEQ multiplex PCR; TCRdb has only the in-frame clones, and not every one. This sample has tens of thousands of clones, with 89% found just once. The sample comprised T cells isolated from PBMCs. Every receptor here comes from a human donor in good health. CDR3s include the opening cysteine and the closing phenylalanine or tryptophan. The D gene is left open where the match is weak. Not every row has a clone size; where given, it reads once, few, many or a size class.

TRBJ2-7 | TRBD2 | NA | TRBV9 | TGTGCCAGCAGCGTGGCGGGAGTTCGGGGCGAGCAGTACTTC | CASSVAGVRGEQYF
TRBJ1-2 | NA | NA | TRBV18 | TGTGCCAGCTCACCATACGTGGGTACGCCGGGAGGCGGCTACACCTTC | CASSPYVGTPGGGYTF
TRBJ2-7 | TRBD2 | NA | TRBV7-2 | TGTGCCAGCAGCCCTGGACTAGCGGGAGACTACGAGCAGTACTTC | CASSPGLAGDYEQYF
TRBJ2-5 | NA | NA | TRBV6-5 | TGTGCCAGCAGTTACTCGATGCAGCGGGAGACCCAGTACTTC | CASSYSMQRETQYF
TRBJ2-7 | TRBD1 | once | TRBV28 | TGTGCCAGCGAGGACAGGATTACCTACGAGCAGTACTTC | CASEDRITYEQYF
TRBJ2-7 | NA | NA | TRBV6-6 | TGTGCCAGCACTGGACTACCCCTCTTCGAGCAGTACTTC | CASTGLPLFEQYF
TRBJ2-7 | NA | NA | TRBV7-9 | TGTGCCAGCAGCTATACAGGGTCCTACGAGCAGTACTTC | CASSYTGSYEQYF
TRBJ2-1 | TRBD2 | NA | TRBV5-6 | TGTGCCAGCAGCTTAACTAGCGGGGTCAATGAGCAGTTCTTC | CASSLTSGVNEQFF
TRBJ1-5 | NA | NA | TRBV6-4 | TGTGCCAGCAGTGAACAGGGTCCGGGCCAGCCCCAGCATTTT | CASSEQGPGQPQHF
TRBJ2-7 | TRBD2 | NA | TRBV27 | TGTGCCAGCACTCGACTAGCGGGAGGCGAGCAGTACTTC | CASTRLAGGEQYF
TRBJ2-3 | TRBD1 | many | TRBV28 | TGTGCCAGCAGGGACAGGGGGGGCACAGATACGCAGTATTTT | CASRDRGGTDTQYF
TRBJ2-2 | NA | NA | TRBV9 | TGTGCCAGCAGCGTATCGGCGAACACCGGGGAGCTGTTTTTT | CASSVSANTGELFF
TRBJ2-7 | NA | NA | TRBV1 | TGCACCAGCAGCCAAGAGGGCAGGTCCACTCAAGAGCAGTACTTC | CTSSQEGRSTQEQYF
TRBJ2-1 | NA | NA | TRBV19 | TGTGCCAGTAGTGGCGACCGGGACAATGAGCAGTTCTTC | CASSGDRDNEQFF
TRBJ2-3 | NA | NA | TRBV5-4 | TGTGCCAGCAGACGAAGGGACGGGAGCCCGGATACGCAGTATTTT | CASRRRDGSPDTQYF
TRBJ1-5 | TRBD1 | once | TRBV27 | TGTGCCAGCAGTGGCCGACAGGGAGACCAGCCCCAGCATTTT | CASSGRQGDQPQHF
TRBJ2-2 | NA | once | TRBV5-4 | TGTGCCAGCAGCTCAAACAGGGTCACCGGGGAGCTGTTTTTT | CASSSNRVTGELFF